The 28 T cell receptor beta chains below were found in one sample sequenced in a study of T cells after yellow fever vaccination. TCRdb reprocessed the 5' RACE reads with MiXCR, giving one entry per CDR3 protein. Found here are almost 600,000 distinct CDR3 sequences, about 14% of them singletons; the top ten hold more than 13%. The specimen was PBMCs, collected on the day of the yellow fever booster vaccination. All receptors derive from a man aged 30 to 45 who received the YFV17D yellow fever vaccine.

This rearrangement joins TRBV7-9 to TRBJ2-5; no clear D gene. The CDR3 runs 16 residues. Germline V lookup: CDR1 SEHNR, CDR2 FQNEAQ (reference sequence). V lost 1 base, J lost 2 bases, and 14 bases lay in between. The CDR3 DNA is TGTGCCAGCAGCTTAGTGTGGGCAGCGACTCAAGAGACCCAGTACTTC. Amino acid sequence: CASSLVWAATQETQYF.

This clonotype has just a few counts. The chain links TRBV7-9 to TRBJ2-7; TRBD2 matches 7 bases. This CDR3 comprises 14 residues. J was trimmed by 3 bases and V by 1 base; bases with no gene match: 3. Germline CDR1 SEHNR, CDR2 FQNEAQ (reference sequence). In DNA form, the CDR3 reads TGTGCCAGCAGCTTAGATAGCGGGTACTACGAGCAGTACTTC. Translation gives CASSLDSGYYEQYF.

This clonotype was detected only a few times. J is TRBJ2-1 and V is TRBV20-1; D unresolved. The CDR3 runs 14 residues. Germline CDR1 is DFQATT and CDR2 is SNEGSKA (reference sequence). For the CDR3, the DNA is TGCAGCGTCAATCGTCTCCGCTCCTACAATGAGCAGTTCTTC. It specifies CSVNRLRSYNEQFF.

The sample holds a few counts of this clonotype. V usage is TRBV5-1 and J usage is TRBJ2-7; D uncertain. Germline V CDR1 and CDR2: SGHRS, YFSETQ. V was trimmed by 0 bases and J by 5 bases, leaving 9 bases between them. There are 13 residues in the CDR3. The CDR3 coding sequence is TGCGCCAGCAGCTTGGGGGTTAACAACGAGCAGTACTTC. Translating gives CASSLGVNNEQYF.

The chain joins TRBV11-1 to TRBJ2-7; perhaps TRBD2 as D (5 bases). The length of the CDR3 is 19 residues. The V end was cut by 3 bases, the J end by 3 bases, with 27 bases between. CDR1 is SGHAT and CDR2 is FQDESV in the germline V gene (reference sequence). DNA for the CDR3: TGTGCCAGCAGCTTCCCCCTTGTAGGAAGGAACCCCCGGGACTACGAGCAGTACTTC. Translation: CASSFPLVGRNPRDYEQYF.

The V gene is TRBV6-6, the J gene TRBJ1-2; a possible D gene is TRBD1 (5 bases). The germline CDR1 and CDR2 sequences are MNHNY and SVGAGI (reference sequence). The V end lost 6 bases, the J end lost 3 bases, and 8 bases lay between the germline ends. This CDR3 contains 12 residues. The CDR3 protein is CASSQTDYGYTF. As DNA, the CDR3 is TGTGCCAGCAGCCAGACAGACTATGGCTACACCTTC.

V usage is TRBV19 and J usage is TRBJ2-1; D unresolved. This CDR3 comprises 13 residues. The V gene's germline CDR1 is LNHDA and CDR2 SQIVND (reference sequence). Trimming cost V 1 base and J 2 bases, with 3 bases left between them. CDR3 amino acids: CASSIGPYNEQFF. CDR3 nucleotides: TGTGCCAGTAGTATAGGGCCCTACAATGAGCAGTTCTTC.

This chain uses TRBV7-6 with TRBJ2-5, with D perhaps being TRBD1 or TRBD2 (5 bases each). The germline V gene has CDR1 SGHVS and CDR2 FNYEAQ. V was clipped by 2 bases and J by 5 bases, with 27 bases between them. This CDR3 is 19 amino acids long. The CDR3 loop is CASSLNPPGPQRMWETQYF. The CDR3 DNA sequence: TGTGCCAGCAGCTTAAACCCACCGGGACCCCAAAGGATGTGGGAGACCCAGTACTTC.

This clonotype was picked up a small number of times. This sequence joins TRBV15 and TRBJ2-4, with 7 bases fitting TRBD1. CDR1 and CDR2 from the germline V gene are LNHNV and YYDKDF (reference sequence). The junction had 9 bases not matched to a gene; V was cut back by 4 bases and J by 0 bases. This CDR3 spans 17 amino acids. The CDR3 DNA reads as TGTGCCACCAGCACCAGGGAACAGGGGATAGCCAAAAACATTCAGTACTTC. This sequence encodes CATSTREQGIAKNIQYF. Full variable domain (missing parts from reference TRBV15 and TRBJ2-4): DAMVIQNPRYQVTQFGKPVTLSCSQTLNHNVMYWYQQKSSQAPKLLFHYYDKDFNNEADTPDNFQSRRPNTSFCFLDIRSPGLGDTAMYLCATSTREQGIAKNIQYFGAGTRLSVL.

The rearrangement uses TRBV27 and TRBJ1-1; D call uncertain. The CDR3 totals 10 residues. Germline V gene sequence: CDR1 MNHEY, CDR2 SMNVEV (reference sequence). With 8 bases removed from V and 11 bases from J, the gap between germline ends came to 12 bases. CDR3 loop: CASGSTWAFF. DNA of the CDR3: TGTGCCAGCGGCTCAACTTGGGCTTTCTTT.

The chain carries TRBV12-3 or TRBV12-4 and TRBJ2-3; D gene uncertain. CDR3 length equals 12 residues. The V and J ends lost 3 bases and 6 bases respectively, with 7 bases between them. The CDR3 loop reads CASSFYGDTQYF. Written as DNA, the CDR3 is TGTGCCAGCAGTTTTTATGGTGATACGCAGTATTTT.

This clonotype was counted once. This chain links TRBV20-1 with TRBJ2-7; 9 nucleotides match TRBD2. From germline, CDR1 is DFQATT and CDR2 SNEGSKA (reference sequence). The V gene end was trimmed by 6 bases and the J gene end by 4 bases; junction bases not matched to a gene: 10. This CDR3 is built from 14 residues. The CDR3 sequence is CSASSGTVEYEQYF. The CDR3 region has the DNA TGCAGTGCCTCTAGCGGGACGGTGGAATACGAGCAGTACTTC.

This clonotype appeared a few times. The V gene is TRBV7-2, the J gene TRBJ1-4; TRBD1 matches at 7 bases. CDR3 size: 15 residues. Germline CDR1 and CDR2: SGHTA and FQGNSA. V lost 3 bases, J lost 4 bases, and 5 bases stayed unmatched. In DNA form, the CDR3 reads TGTGCCAGCAGCTTGCCGGGACAGTTTAATGAAAAACTGTTTTTT. It specifies CASSLPGQFNEKLFF.

This clonotype was observed a few times. The CDR3 loop reads CASSYATSGSYEQYF. The CDR3 coding sequence is TGTGCCAGCAGTTACGCGACTAGCGGCTCCTACGAGCAGTACTTC. The V call is TRBV6-2 or TRBV6-3, the J call TRBJ2-7, with TRBD2 matching 9 bases. V was clipped by 2 bases and J by 0 bases; unmatched bases: 2. From germline, CDR1 is MNHEY and CDR2 SVGEGT. The CDR3 is made up of 15 amino acids.

The V gene is TRBV6-1, the J gene TRBJ2-4; tentatively, D is TRBD1 (6 bases). The CDR3 length is 14 residues. The germline V gene encodes CDR1 MNHNS and CDR2 SASEGT. Trimming took 6 bases from V and 2 from J, leaving 11 bases between them. The CDR3 region is CASSPGVTKNIQYF. In DNA, the CDR3 is TGTGCCAGCAGCCCAGGGGTGACCAAAAACATTCAGTACTTC.

This clonotype was found a few times. This chain's CDR3 is CASNEDYVTYEQYF. CDR3 nucleotides: TGTGCCAGCAACGAGGACTACGTGACCTACGAGCAGTACTTC. The rearrangement uses TRBV7-2 and TRBJ2-7, with D perhaps matching TRBD2 (6 bases). Trimming took 7 bases from V and 2 from J, leaving 15 bases between them. Germline assignment: CDR1 SGHTA and CDR2 FQGNSA. CDR3 length: 14 amino acids.

In its sample, this clonotype was seen a few times. The rearrangement links TRBV19 to TRBJ2-4; 10 nucleotides agree with TRBD2. Looked up from germline, CDR1 is LNHDA and CDR2 is SQIVND (reference sequence). V was clipped by 4 bases and J by 2 bases; unmatched bases: 8. The CDR3 totals 17 residues. DNA for the CDR3: TGTGCCAGTAGTAAACCGGGACTAGCGAAAACCAAAAACATTCAGTACTTC. It codes for CASSKPGLAKTKNIQYF.

The chain has TRBV29-1 and TRBJ2-1; D might be TRBD1 (6 bases). V lost 5 bases to trimming and J lost 4 bases, with 15 bases between them. The CDR3 is made up of 14 amino acids. The germline V gene encodes CDR1 SQVTM and CDR2 ANQGSEA. CDR3 loop: CSVKKTGIYNEQFF. CDR3 in DNA: TGCAGCGTTAAAAAAACAGGGATATACAATGAGCAGTTCTTC.

The chain links TRBV2 to TRBJ2-7; D might be TRBD1 (5 bases). Germline assignment: CDR1 SNHLY and CDR2 FYNNEI. V dropped 10 bases and J dropped 2 bases, with 12 bases sitting between them. This CDR3 region has 12 residues. The CDR3 sequence is CAIKTDAYEQYF. The CDR3 DNA follows: TGTGCCATAAAGACAGACGCCTACGAGCAGTACTTC.

The chain has TRBV10-3 and TRBJ1-5, with D perhaps matching TRBD1 (5 bases). Germline CDR1 ENHRY, CDR2 SYGVKD. The CDR3 extends over 13 amino acids. Trimming cost V 10 bases and J 2 bases, with 12 bases left between them. This CDR3 reads CATGGTGNQPQHF. Written as DNA, the CDR3 is TGTGCCACCGGGGGGACGGGCAATCAGCCCCAGCATTTT.

In its sample, this clonotype was seen a few times. The CDR3 DNA follows: TGCAGTGCTAGGCGACCCCGGGACACGGGGGGCAATGAGCAGTTCTTC. This encodes CSARRPRDTGGNEQFF. The rearrangement uses TRBV20-1 and TRBJ2-1, with TRBD2 as a possible D gene (7 bases). V lost 3 bases and J 6 bases, leaving 21 bases between the germline ends. Germline values: CDR1 DFQATT, CDR2 SNEGSKA (reference sequence). CDR3 length: 16 residues.

The rearrangement joins TRBV4-3 to TRBJ2-3; no reliable D call. V lost 0 bases and J 0 bases, leaving 7 bases between the germline ends. The CDR3 runs to 15 residues. Germline values: CDR1 LGHNA, CDR2 YSLEER. The CDR3 DNA follows: TGCGCCAGCAGCCAAGAAGGGCACAGCACAGATACGCAGTATTTT. Translated, it gives CASSQEGHSTDTQYF.

The CDR3 region has the DNA TGTGCCAGCAGCTTAGCGATAGCGGGGGACACCGGGGAGCTGTTTTTT. The encoded protein is CASSLAIAGDTGELFF. V usage is TRBV7-9 and J usage is TRBJ2-2; 9 positions match TRBD2. The CDR3 length is 16 residues. Per the germline V gene, CDR1 is SEHNR and CDR2 is FQNEAQ (reference sequence). V was clipped by 0 bases and J by 3 bases; unmatched bases: 2.

This clonotype appeared a few times. The chain's CDR3 is CASSVDSGVKYF. CDR3 DNA: TGTGCCAGCAGCGTAGACTCAGGTGTGAAGTATTTT. The rearrangement joins TRBV9 to TRBJ2-3; D gene unclear. This CDR3 has 12 residues. Germline V gene lookup returns CDR1 SGDLS and CDR2 YYNGEE. Trimming shortened V by 0 bases and J by 13 bases, and 12 bases separated the two germline ends.

This clonotype was found a few times. This chain uses TRBV28 with TRBJ2-3; no definite D call. CDR1 is MDHEN, CDR2 SYDVKM, per germline. Trimming shortened V by 6 bases and J by 10 bases, and 17 bases separated the two germline ends. The CDR3 has 13 residues. The CDR3 DNA reads as TGTGCCAGCAGCCTGACCTCGGCAGGCTCGCAGTATTTT. It encodes CASSLTSAGSQYF.

This clonotype has just a few counts. The chain combines TRBV7-2 with TRBJ2-7; the D gene is possibly TRBD2 (6 bases). CDR3 length: 17 residues. Germline CDR1 is SGHTA and CDR2 is FQGNSA. The V and J ends lost 5 bases and 0 bases respectively, with 20 bases between them. CDR3 sequence: CASSHGPGEFSSYEQYF. CDR3 nucleotide sequence: TGTGCCAGCAGCCATGGACCGGGGGAATTTAGCTCCTACGAGCAGTACTTC.

This clonotype was picked up a small number of times. The chain combines TRBV25-1 with TRBJ1-6, with 9 bases identical to TRBD1. With V trimmed by 1 base and J by 10 bases, 5 bases remained unmatched. This CDR3 comprises 15 residues. CDR1 MGHDK and CDR2 SYGVNS come from the germline V gene. The CDR3 DNA follows: TGTGCCAGCAGTGAATCAACAGGGGGCAGATCACCCCTCCACTTT. Amino acids: CASSESTGGRSPLHF.

The V and J genes are TRBV5-4 and TRBJ1-2; D remains unclear. This CDR3 contains 14 residues. Germline V CDR1 and CDR2: SGHNT, YYREEE (reference sequence). The V gene lost 4 bases and the J gene lost 5 bases, with 15 bases spanning the gap. The CDR3 DNA is TGTGCCAGCAGCCCCCTGGGCGACGGGTATGGCTACACCTTC. Translated: CASSPLGDGYGYTF.